This TCR beta chain was recovered during a study of blood T cell repertoires in COVID-19. Measured with immunoSEQ multiplex PCR; TCRdb has only the in-frame clones, and not every one. Of roughly 190,000 clones listed, approximately 90% were seen once; the top ten hold 2% to 2.5%. Donors in Cohort 3 counted as recovered after two negative PCRs, clearance, or symptom resolution. The CDR3 extends over 14 amino acids. The trim removed 8 bases at V and 3 bases at J, leaving 3 bases unmatched. In germline, CDR1 is SGHTA, CDR2 FQGNSA. Material: PBMCs or T cells enriched from blood (not recorded which). The rearrangement joins TRBV7-2 to TRBJ2-3, with 12 bases aligning to TRBD1. The source of this sequence is a young woman who had recovered from COVID-19. The CDR3 loop reads CASRDRGRTDTQYF. DNA for the CDR3: TGTGCCAGCCGGGACAGGGGGCGGACAGATACGCAGTATTTT.